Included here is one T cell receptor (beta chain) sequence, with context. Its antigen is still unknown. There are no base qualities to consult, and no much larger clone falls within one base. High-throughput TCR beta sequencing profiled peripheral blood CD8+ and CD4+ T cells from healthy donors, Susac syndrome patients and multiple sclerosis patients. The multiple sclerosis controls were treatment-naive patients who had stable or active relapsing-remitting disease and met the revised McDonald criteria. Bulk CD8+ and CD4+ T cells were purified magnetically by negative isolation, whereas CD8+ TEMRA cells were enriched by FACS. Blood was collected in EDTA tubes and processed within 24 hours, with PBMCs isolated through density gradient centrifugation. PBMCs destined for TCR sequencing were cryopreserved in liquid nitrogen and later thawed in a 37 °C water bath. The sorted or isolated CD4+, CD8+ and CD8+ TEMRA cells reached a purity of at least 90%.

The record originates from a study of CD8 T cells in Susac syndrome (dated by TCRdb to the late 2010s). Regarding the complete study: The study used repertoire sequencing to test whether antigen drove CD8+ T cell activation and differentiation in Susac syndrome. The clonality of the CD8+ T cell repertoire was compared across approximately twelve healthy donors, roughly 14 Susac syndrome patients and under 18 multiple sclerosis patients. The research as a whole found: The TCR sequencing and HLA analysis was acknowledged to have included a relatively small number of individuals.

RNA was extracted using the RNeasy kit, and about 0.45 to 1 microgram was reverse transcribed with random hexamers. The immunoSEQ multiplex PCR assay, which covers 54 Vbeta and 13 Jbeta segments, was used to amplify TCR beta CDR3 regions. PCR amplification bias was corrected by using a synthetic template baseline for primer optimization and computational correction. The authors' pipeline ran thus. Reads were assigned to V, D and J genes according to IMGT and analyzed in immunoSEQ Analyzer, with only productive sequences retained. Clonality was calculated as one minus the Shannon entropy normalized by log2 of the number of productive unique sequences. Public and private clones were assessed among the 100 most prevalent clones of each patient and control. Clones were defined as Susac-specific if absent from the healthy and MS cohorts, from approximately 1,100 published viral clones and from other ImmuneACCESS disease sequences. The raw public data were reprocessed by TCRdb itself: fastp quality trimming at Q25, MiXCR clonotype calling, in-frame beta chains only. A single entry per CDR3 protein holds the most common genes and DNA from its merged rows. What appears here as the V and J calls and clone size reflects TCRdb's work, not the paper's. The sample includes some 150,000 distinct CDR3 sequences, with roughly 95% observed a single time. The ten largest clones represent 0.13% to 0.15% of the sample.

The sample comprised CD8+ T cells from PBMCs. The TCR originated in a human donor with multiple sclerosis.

The nucleotides read TGCAGCGTTGGCCAGGTTAATGTGTACGAGCAGTACTTC. Translation gives CSVGQVNVYEQYF. The chain employs TRBV29-1 and TRBJ2-7, with no confidently assigned D gene. V is shortened by 4 bases, J by 4 bases, and the region joining them spans 14 bases. From cysteine to phenylalanine, the CDR3 is 13 amino acids long. Here the CDR3 DNA is all that survives: 39 bases in frame from base 1. The germline V gene supplies CDR1 SQVTM and CDR2 ANQGSEA.